The 18 T cell receptor beta chains below come from one sample, sequenced in a study of T cell repertoires in cytomegalovirus infection. TCRdb re-analysed the reads in MiXCR, keeping a single row per CDR3 protein. The data show a few hundred thousand distinct CDR3 sequences, 25% to 35% seen once. Their specific antigens are unknown. The sequenced sample was cultured PBMCs, obtained from culture after CMV antigen stimulation. These receptors originate from a human donor in good health (CMV status not recorded). Some clones in this sample may be carry-over from other donors' samples.

This clonotype was counted a few times. The chain joins TRBV5-6 to TRBJ2-1; D may be TRBD1 (6 bases). V lost 0 bases to trimming and J lost 6 bases, with 10 bases between them. The CDR3 has 14 residues. Germline V gives CDR1 SGHDT, CDR2 YYEEEE. The DNA for the CDR3 is TGTGCCAGCAGCTTGGGGGGGCCAGCCAATGAGCAGTTCTTC. Protein product: CASSLGGPANEQFF.

The chain links TRBV2 to TRBJ2-3, with TRBD2 matching over 12 bases. V trimming: 10 bases; J trimming: 7 bases; junction bases outside the gene matches: 9. The CDR3 length is 14 residues. CDR1 and CDR2 (germline): SNHLY, FYNNEI. The CDR3 nucleotides read TGTGCCACCTCATCTAGCGGGGGGGGACATACGCAGTATTTT. Amino acids: CATSSSGGGHTQYF.

The genes are TRBV12-3 or TRBV12-4 and TRBJ1-1, with D unclear. CDR3 length: 14 amino acids. Trimming left V 2 bases short and J 0 bases short, with 7 bases between. The CDR3 sequence is CASSLPGVNTEAFF. The CDR3 coding sequence is TGTGCCAGCAGTTTACCTGGGGTGAACACTGAAGCTTTCTTT.

This clonotype was counted once. This sequence joins TRBV5-1 and TRBJ1-1, with D uncertain. Germline V lookup: CDR1 SGHRS, CDR2 YFSETQ. This CDR3 comprises 15 residues. Trimming took 0 bases from V and 5 from J, leaving 14 bases between them. The CDR3: CASSLAAGVRTEAFF. CDR3 DNA sequence: TGCGCCAGCAGCTTGGCCGCCGGAGTTAGAACTGAAGCTTTCTTT.

This clonotype has more than one count but fewer than ten. The V call is TRBV19, the J call TRBJ2-5; 14 positions match TRBD2. Germline V CDR1 and CDR2: LNHDA, SQIVND (reference sequence). Germline trimming cut 5 bases from V and 1 base from J; bases unmatched to any gene: 6. CDR3 length: 17 residues. The DNA for the CDR3 is TGTGCCAGTAGTCCCGGGACTAGCGGGGGATTCCAAGAGACCCAGTACTTC. Its translation: CASSPGTSGGFQETQYF.

There are a few counts of this clonotype. This sequence joins TRBV12-3 or TRBV12-4 and TRBJ2-7; 7 bases fit TRBD2. V lost 3 bases, J lost 4 bases, and 9 bases stayed unmatched. The CDR3 spans 15 residues. The CDR3 spells CASSFSAGVGYEQYF. CDR3 DNA sequence: TGTGCCAGCAGTTTTTCGGCGGGAGTGGGTTACGAGCAGTACTTC.

The V call is TRBV4-2, the J call TRBJ2-2; TRBD1 aligns across 8 bases. Unmatched junction bases numbered 4, after V lost 3 bases and J lost 4 bases. The germline V gene encodes CDR1 LGHNA and CDR2 YNFKEQ. The CDR3 extends over 15 amino acids. This CDR3 reads CASSHAGGITGELFF. CDR3 bases: TGTGCCAGCAGCCATGCAGGGGGCATCACCGGGGAGCTGTTTTTT.

The chain carries TRBV6-6 and TRBJ1-4; tentative D call: TRBD1 (6 bases). The germline V gene encodes CDR1 MNHNY and CDR2 SVGAGI (reference sequence). The CDR3 consists of 15 residues. V lost 0 bases to trimming and J lost 8 bases, with 13 bases between them. The CDR3 is CASSYSVVRGEKLFF. CDR3 in DNA: TGTGCCAGCAGTTACTCCGTCGTAAGGGGGGAAAAACTGTTTTTT.

V usage is TRBV7-3 and J usage is TRBJ2-1, with TRBD2 as a possible D gene (6 bases). The V end lost 1 base, the J end lost 1 base, and 11 bases lay between the germline ends. Germline values: CDR1 SGHTA, CDR2 FQGTGA. CDR3 size: 16 residues. In DNA, the CDR3 is TGTGCCAGCAGCTTAATGGCGGGAAGGTCCTACAATGAGCAGTTCTTC. It encodes CASSLMAGRSYNEQFF.

In its sample, this clonotype was seen once. This chain joins TRBV27 and TRBJ1-1; 7 bases align to TRBD1. Germline lookup yields CDR1 MNHEY and CDR2 SMNVEV (reference sequence). The CDR3 has 14 amino acids. Trimming at V came to 7 bases and at J to 4 bases, leaving 9 bases not matched to a gene. The CDR3 reads CASTQGGSRTEAFF. Written as DNA, the CDR3 is TGTGCCAGCACCCAGGGGGGTTCTCGCACTGAAGCTTTCTTT.

The chain recombines TRBV5-4 with TRBJ2-3; tentatively, D is TRBD2 (6 bases). CDR1 and CDR2 (germline): SGHNT, YYREEE (reference sequence). CDR3 length equals 16 residues. Trimming pared 2 bases from V and 0 bases from J, leaving 13 bases between. The CDR3 coding sequence is TGTGCCAGCAGCTTCCGGTTAGCGGCTAGCACAGATACGCAGTATTTT. Its protein product is CASSFRLAASTDTQYF.

This clonotype showed up many times. The chain is built from TRBV7-2 and TRBJ2-1; perhaps TRBD2 as D (6 bases). Germline lookup yields CDR1 SGHTA and CDR2 FQGNSA. This CDR3 contains 13 residues. With 3 bases removed from V and 9 bases from J, the gap between germline ends came to 12 bases. CDR3 bases: TGTGCCAGCAGCTTCCTTAGCGGATCTGAGCAGTTCTTC. As protein: CASSFLSGSEQFF.

V is TRBV7-2 and J is TRBJ1-2; D gene uncertain. The V gene's germline CDR1 is SGHTA and CDR2 FQGNSA. The CDR3 sequence is 17 residues long. Trimming left V 5 bases short and J 5 bases short, with 24 bases between. The CDR3 region is CASSTTLNTWQEYGYTF. CDR3 coding DNA: TGTGCCAGCAGCACAACCCTAAATACTTGGCAGGAATATGGCTACACCTTC.

The J gene is TRBJ1-1, the V gene TRBV19, with D hard to call. The CDR3 totals 15 residues. Between the trimmed V and J ends, which lost 3 bases and 5 bases, there was a span of 16 bases. From germline, CDR1 is LNHDA and CDR2 SQIVND (reference sequence). The CDR3 DNA is TGTGCCAGTAGTATTTCAGGTCCAGCTCGGACTGAAGCTTTCTTT. It specifies CASSISGPARTEAFF.

The gene calls are TRBV20-1 and TRBJ2-7, with D unclear. This CDR3 region has 14 residues. The germline V and J ends were trimmed by 5 bases and 4 bases, with 18 bases remaining between them. CDR1 and CDR2 (germline): DFQATT, SNEGSKA (reference sequence). DNA for the CDR3: TGCAGTGCTGCCCACCCTGGCAGAAAGTACGAGCAGTACTTC. It is translated as CSAAHPGRKYEQYF.

In this sample, this clonotype turned up a few times. This sequence joins TRBV28 and TRBJ2-2; TRBD2 matches at 8 bases. With V trimmed by 7 bases and J by 1 base, 20 bases remained unmatched. The germline V gene has CDR1 MDHEN and CDR2 SYDVKM. The CDR3 contains 20 residues. CDR3 coding DNA: TGTGCCAGCACCGAAAGGGCCAGGACTAGCTCCTGGGGGAACACCGGGGAGCTGTTTTTT. Translated: CASTERARTSSWGNTGELFF.

The gene calls are TRBV20-1 and TRBJ2-2, with D perhaps assigned TRBD1 or TRBD2 (5 bases each). Germline loops: CDR1 DFQATT, CDR2 SNEGSKA (reference sequence). The CDR3 has 15 amino acids. The germline V and J ends were trimmed by 6 bases and 6 bases, with 20 bases remaining between them. The CDR3 sequence: CSAAKGRADAGELFF. The CDR3 DNA follows: TGCAGTGCAGCGAAGGGGCGGGCTGACGCCGGGGAGCTGTTTTTT.

This CDR3 is CSARDPDYLFGTDTQYF. CDR3 nucleotides: TGCAGTGCTAGAGATCCGGACTATCTTTTTGGCACAGATACGCAGTATTTT. This rearrangement joins TRBV20-1 to TRBJ2-3, with a weak D call TRBD2 (6 bases). Germline CDR1 reads DFQATT; CDR2 reads SNEGSKA (reference sequence). With 0 bases removed from V and 1 base from J, the gap between germline ends came to 17 bases. The CDR3 runs 17 residues.